This entry features one T cell receptor (beta chain) sequence. 60 Vbeta and 13 Jbeta primers were used in PCR. The method was immunoSEQ multiplex PCR; TCRdb's version includes in-frame clones alone and lacks a portion of them. The table includes 200,000 to 300,000 clones, almost 85% detected once. Losses at the gene ends were 4 bases for V and 2 bases for J; bases not matched to a gene: 3. Germline V gene data show CDR1 as SGHTA and CDR2 as FQGNSA. CDR3 length equals 14 residues. The sample is drawn from a study of cytomegalovirus exposure and HLA in healthy donors. The TCR sequence derives from a woman aged 40 to 50 in good health and CMV-seropositive. The source material was PBMCs. The genes are TRBV7-2 and TRBJ2-7, with 9 bases identical to TRBD1. Here the CDR3 reads CASSSDRGTYEQYF. As DNA, the CDR3 is TGTGCCAGCAGCTCGGACAGGGGTACCTACGAGCAGTACTTC.